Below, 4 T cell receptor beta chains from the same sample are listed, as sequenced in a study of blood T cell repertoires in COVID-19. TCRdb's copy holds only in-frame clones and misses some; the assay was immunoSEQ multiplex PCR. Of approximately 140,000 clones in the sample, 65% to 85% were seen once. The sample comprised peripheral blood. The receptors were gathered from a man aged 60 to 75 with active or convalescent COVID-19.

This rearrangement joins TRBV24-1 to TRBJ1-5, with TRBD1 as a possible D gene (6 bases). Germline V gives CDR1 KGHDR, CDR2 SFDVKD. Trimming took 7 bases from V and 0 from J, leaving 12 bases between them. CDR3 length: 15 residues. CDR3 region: CATRKGQYSNQPQHF. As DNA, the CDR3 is TGTGCCACCAGGAAAGGACAGTATAGCAATCAGCCCCAGCATTTT.

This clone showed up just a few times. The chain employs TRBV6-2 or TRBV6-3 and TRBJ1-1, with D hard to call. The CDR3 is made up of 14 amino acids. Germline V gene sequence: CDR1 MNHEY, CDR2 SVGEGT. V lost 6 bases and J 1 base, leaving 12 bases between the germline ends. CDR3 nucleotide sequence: TGTGCCAGCAGCCTGAGAGGGAGGAACACTGAAGCTTTCTTT. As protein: CASSLRGRNTEAFF.

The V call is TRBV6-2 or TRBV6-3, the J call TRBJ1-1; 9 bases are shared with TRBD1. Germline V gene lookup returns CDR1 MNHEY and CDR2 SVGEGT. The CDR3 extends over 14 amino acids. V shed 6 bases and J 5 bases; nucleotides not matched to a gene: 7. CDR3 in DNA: TGTGCCAGCAGCTCCGGGACAGGGCTAACTGAAGCTTTCTTT. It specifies CASSSGTGLTEAFF.

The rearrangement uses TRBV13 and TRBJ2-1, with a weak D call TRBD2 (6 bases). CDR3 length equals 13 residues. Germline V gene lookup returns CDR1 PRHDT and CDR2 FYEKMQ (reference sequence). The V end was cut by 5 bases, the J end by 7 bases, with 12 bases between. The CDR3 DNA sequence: TGTGCCAGCAGCAACGGAGGAGGGAATGAGCAGTTCTTC. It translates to CASSNGGGNEQFF. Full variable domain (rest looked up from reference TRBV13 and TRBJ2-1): AAGVIQSPRHLIKEKRETATLKCYPIPRHDTVYWYQQGPGQDPQFLISFYEKMQSDKGSIPDRFSAQQFSDYHSELNMSSLELGDSALYFCASSNGGGNEQFFGPGTRLTVL.